A single sample gave rise to the 10 T cell receptor beta chains below, sequenced in a study of cytomegalovirus exposure and HLA in healthy donors. Measured with immunoSEQ multiplex PCR; TCRdb has only the in-frame clones, and not every one. Of 120,000 or so clones in the sample, about 85% were seen once. Specimen: PBMCs. The receptor set was obtained from a man aged 18 to 35 in good health and CMV-seropositive.

J is TRBJ2-1 and V is TRBV5-1, with TRBD2 matching over 9 bases. Germline-derived CDR1 and CDR2 are SGHRS and YFSETQ. The CDR3 is made up of 15 amino acids. Trimming removed 0 bases from V and 7 bases from J; junction bases left unmatched: 5. The CDR3 is CASSLGLAGLNEQFF. The CDR3 DNA is TGCGCCAGCAGCTTGGGCCTAGCGGGGTTAAATGAGCAGTTCTTC.

V is TRBV4-2 and J is TRBJ2-3; 8 bases agree with TRBD2. The V gene end was trimmed by 2 bases and the J gene end by 6 bases; junction bases not matched to a gene: 10. CDR3 length: 16 residues. Germline V CDR1 and CDR2: LGHNA, YNFKEQ. The CDR3 loop reads CASSQPMGLGSDTQYF. The CDR3 coding sequence is TGTGCCAGCAGCCAACCCATGGGACTAGGATCCGATACGCAGTATTTT.

This chain uses TRBV4-2 with TRBJ2-2; TRBD2 agrees at 11 bases. V lost 4 bases, J lost 5 bases, and 9 bases stayed unmatched. CDR3 size: 17 residues. CDR1 LGHNA and CDR2 YNFKEQ come from the germline V gene. The CDR3 nucleotides read TGTGCCAGCAGCCGAGGAACTAGCGGGGGACCAACCGGGGAGCTGTTTTTT. Encoded protein: CASSRGTSGGPTGELFF.

This clone was seen more than once but under ten times. The chain has TRBV5-4 and TRBJ1-6, with D possibly TRBD1 on 6 matching bases. Trimming left V 4 bases short and J 7 bases short, with 15 bases between. This CDR3 has 15 residues. Germline CDR1 reads SGHNT; CDR2 reads YYREEE (reference sequence). The CDR3 DNA reads as TGTGCCAGCAGCCAGGACAGTAGCTCGAATTCACCCCTCCACTTT. This translates into CASSQDSSSNSPLHF. Full variable domain (outside the CDR3, taken from reference TRBV5-4 and TRBJ1-6): ETGVTQSPTHLIKTRGQQVTLRCSSQSGHNTVSWYQQALGQGPQFIFQYYREEENGRGNFPPRFSGLQFPNYSSELNVNALELDDSALYLCASSQDSSSNSPLHFGNGTRLTVT.

The genes are TRBV7-2 and TRBJ1-1; no clear D. The CDR3 covers 12 residues. Germline CDR1 reads SGHTA; CDR2 reads FQGNSA. V was trimmed by 0 bases and J by 11 bases, leaving 10 bases between them. In nucleotides, the CDR3 is TGTGCCAGCAGCTTAGCGGCAGGTTTGGCTTTCTTT. Residues: CASSLAAGLAFF.

The J gene is TRBJ1-5, the V gene TRBV27; 7 bases match TRBD1. From germline, CDR1 is MNHEY and CDR2 SMNVEV (reference sequence). Trimming removed 6 bases from V and 6 bases from J; junction bases left unmatched: 5. The CDR3 spans 13 residues. CDR3 sequence: CASSYRGTQPQHF. DNA of the CDR3: TGTGCCAGCAGCTACAGGGGAACTCAGCCCCAGCATTTT.

The rearrangement joins TRBV4-1 to TRBJ1-4, with D uncertain. Germline V lookup: CDR1 MGHRA, CDR2 YSYEKL. Trimming took 2 bases from V and 0 from J, leaving 16 bases between them. The CDR3 totals 18 residues. The CDR3 DNA is TGCGCCAGCAGCCAAAGTTGGGCCCCGGGGTCAACTAATGAAAAACTGTTTTTT. Translated, it gives CASSQSWAPGSTNEKLFF.

The chain links TRBV7-2 to TRBJ2-3, with 8 bases fitting TRBD2. The V gene's germline CDR1 is SGHTA and CDR2 FQGNSA. The CDR3 covers 15 residues. V gave up 0 bases and J gave up 4 bases; unmatched junction bases: 3. The CDR3 region is CASSLASGASDTQYF. The CDR3 DNA follows: TGTGCCAGCAGCTTAGCTAGCGGGGCCTCAGATACGCAGTATTTT.

CDR3 protein: CASSFTGTYDEQFF. DNA of the CDR3: TGTGCCAGCAGCTTTACAGGGACATACGATGAGCAGTTCTTC. This chain links TRBV7-2 with TRBJ2-1; a possible D gene is TRBD1 (6 bases). The CDR3 extends over 14 amino acids. CDR1 and CDR2 from the germline V gene are SGHTA and FQGNSA. Trimming removed 3 bases at V and 8 bases at J, with 14 bases between. Supplemented by reference TRBV7-2 and TRBJ2-1, the full variable domain reads GAGVSQSPSNKVTEKGKDVELRCDPISGHTALYWYRQSLGQGLEFLIYFQGNSAPDKSGLPSDRFSAERTGGSVSTLTIQRTQQEDSAVYLCASSFTGTYDEQFFGPGTRLTVL.

This sequence joins TRBV18 and TRBJ1-5; possible D gene TRBD1, 6 bases. Germline V gene data show CDR1 as KGHSH and CDR2 as LQKENI. This CDR3 is 17 amino acids long. Trimming left V 3 bases short and J 0 bases short, with 15 bases between. CDR3 nucleotides: TGTGCCAGCTCACCCGGAGTCGGACAGTATAGCAATCAGCCCCAGCATTTT. Its translation is CASSPGVGQYSNQPQHF.